This TCR beta chain was recorded in a study of blood T cell repertoires in COVID-19 (dated by TCRdb to 2018 to 2020). Turning to the overall study: Collaborator samples came from the United States, Italy and Spain and covered acute and convalescent phases of COVID-19. Where available, HLA class I and class II types were taken from metadata supplied by the sample provider and were not determined by assay-based typing. The repertoires were released in a freely available public database meant as a resource for research on the immune response to SARS-CoV-2. The prospective study material was composed of cDNA or gDNA derived from T cells, B-cell-depleted T cells, or PBMCs. The dataset comprised deeply sampled blood TCRbeta repertoires from subjects exposed to, actively infected with, or recovered from COVID-19. The sample metadata nearly always contained a de-identified subject ID, COVID-19 status, age in years and sex. Samples came from the ongoing ImmuneRACE study (first 160 participants) plus 1,254 subjects from 6 global collaborators.

Looking up the germline V gene (reference sequence) yields CDR1 LNHDA and CDR2 SQIVND. Taken from cysteine to phenylalanine, the CDR3 has 13 residues. Here the CDR3 DNA is all that survives: 39 bases in frame from base 1. The junction shows trimming of 6 bases on V and 7 bases on J, plus 16 bases between the germline ends. Concerning this clone itself: It lacks a known antigen. Per-base quality was not reported, and no clone a single base away is much larger than it.

The collaborating institutions used their own protocols to collect whole blood in K2EDTA tubes. For TCRbeta analysis, collaborators shipped samples as frozen whole blood, isolated PBMCs, or DNA extracted from either of those sample types. General findings and caveats noted by the study authors: The amount of clinical and demographic metadata varied by source and participant and was provided uncurated.

The immunoSEQ Assay, a bias-controlled multiplex PCR, was used to amplify TCRbeta CDR3 regions from genomic DNA. The paper's data handling went like this. The number of nucleated cells in each sample was estimated from the amplification of reference gene primers within the assay. Sequence reads were collapsed and filtered to measure the absolute abundance of every unique TCRbeta CDR3 rearrangement. For each sample, productive Simpson clonality was calculated as the square root of Simpson's diversity index over productive rearrangements. The source is immuneACCESS, and TCRdb retained only in-frame sequences with V and J called. Part of the clones is not carried over; for the studies checked, unresolved V genes explain less than half of this, and the remainder is unexplained. The V and J calls and the clone size are those of that table, but D and trimming were determined from the DNA. The sample data list around 78,000 clones, and around nine tenths of these were observed just once. The leading ten clones occupy less than 2.5% of the sample.

The clonotype comes from a woman aged 60-75 years with acute or convalescent COVID-19. The sample comprised peripheral blood. This chain is built from TRBV19 and TRBJ2-7; TRBD2 might be the D gene, on 7 matching bases. In nucleotides, the sequence is TGTGCCAGTAGCCCGGCGGGGGCCCAAGAGCAGTACTTC. It translates to CASSPAGAQEQYF.